Each of the 22 T cell receptor beta chains below was sequenced from the same sample in a study of T cell responses to AZD1222 COVID-19 vaccine. Clones were read by immunoSEQ multiplex PCR, and TCRdb kept only the in-frame ones, dropping some. This sample has around 150,000 clones; approximately 90% occur once, and the top ten carry about 3.3%. Here the sequenced sample was peripheral blood, taken 28 days after the second AZD1222 dose. The receptors shown here come from an adult who received the AZD1222 COVID-19 vaccine.

The chain recombines TRBV28 with TRBJ2-7; D uncertain. The germline gives CDR1 MDHEN, CDR2 SYDVKM. The CDR3 is 11 amino acids. Trimming stripped 3 bases from V and 4 bases from J, with 4 bases between. Here the CDR3 DNA reads TGTGCCAGCAGTTTCGGATACGAGCAGTACTTC. It translates to CASSFGYEQYF.

Only a few counts were recorded for this clone. CDR3 nucleotide sequence: TGTGCCAGCAGCCGCGGGGAGAGCGGGGAGCTGTTTTTT. Its protein product is CASSRGESGELFF. The chain uses TRBV5-4 and TRBJ2-2, with D maybe TRBD2 (6 bases). The V end lost 4 bases, the J end lost 7 bases, and 11 bases lay between the germline ends. Germline loops: CDR1 SGHNT, CDR2 YYREEE (reference sequence). This CDR3 contains 13 residues.

The rearrangement links TRBV5-1 to TRBJ2-7; 7 positions agree with TRBD2. Germline V CDR1 and CDR2: SGHRS, YFSETQ. V lost 0 bases, J lost 5 bases, and 2 bases stayed unmatched. The CDR3 sequence is 13 residues long. The CDR3 nucleotides read TGCGCCAGCAGCTTGGCCGCGGGGGACGAGCAGTACTTC. Translating it yields CASSLAAGDEQYF.

The chain employs TRBV7-2 and TRBJ2-3; 9 positions agree with TRBD2. Germline V gene sequence: CDR1 SGHTA, CDR2 FQGNSA. The CDR3 contains 18 residues. Trimming took 0 bases from V and 1 from J; bases not matched to a gene: 8. Written as DNA, the CDR3 is TGTGCCAGCAGCTTAGCGCTACTAGCGGGTTTCCGCACAGATACGCAGTATTTT. This encodes CASSLALLAGFRTDTQYF.

This clone was counted once. This chain joins TRBV24-1 and TRBJ1-2, with D maybe TRBD1 (6 bases). The germline CDR1 and CDR2 sequences are KGHDR and SFDVKD. The CDR3 runs to 15 residues. The V and J ends lost 2 bases and 3 bases respectively, with 12 bases between them. CDR3 nucleotide sequence: TGTGCCACCAGTGATTCTACACAGGGATACTATGGCTACACCTTC. This encodes CATSDSTQGYYGYTF.

The chain carries TRBV18 and TRBJ2-1, with TRBD2 identical over 9 bases. The CDR3 contains 16 residues. Germline-derived CDR1 and CDR2 are KGHSH and LQKENI. The V segment lost 6 bases and the J segment 1 base; nucleotides outside the gene matches: 7. In nucleotides, the CDR3 is TGTGCCAGCTCGGAAGATCTAGCGGGATCCTACAATGAGCAGTTCTTC. This sequence encodes CASSEDLAGSYNEQFF. The full variable domain, rest sourced from reference TRBV18 and TRBJ2-1, is NAGVMQNPRHLVRRRGQEARLRCSPMKGHSHVYWYRQLPEEGLKFMVYLQKENIIDESGMPKERFSAEFPKEGPSILRIQQVVRGDSAAYFCASSEDLAGSYNEQFFGPGTRLTVL.

The chain is built from TRBV11-2 and TRBJ1-1; TRBD1 is a possible D gene (6 bases). The V end was cut by 5 bases, the J end by 4 bases, with 11 bases between. CDR3 length equals 13 residues. Germline-derived CDR1 and CDR2 are SGHAT and FQNNGV. The CDR3 region has the DNA TGTGCCAGCAGCCCTGGCAGGGGCACTGAAGCTTTCTTT. Its protein is CASSPGRGTEAFF.

The chain recombines TRBV3-1 (or the pseudogene TRBV3-2) with TRBJ2-1; TRBD2 might be the D (6 bases). Trimming stripped 0 bases from V and 6 bases from J, with 15 bases between. The CDR3 totals 16 residues. From germline, CDR1 is LGHDT and CDR2 YNNKEL (reference sequence). The CDR3: CASSQDWAGPINEQFF. The CDR3 DNA reads TGTGCCAGCAGCCAAGATTGGGCGGGACCAATCAATGAGCAGTTCTTC.

V and J are TRBV6-4 and TRBJ2-3; tentatively, D is TRBD2 (7 bases). This CDR3 has 15 amino acids. V was pared by 0 bases and J by 4 bases, with 11 bases between. The V gene's germline CDR1 is MRHNA and CDR2 SNTAGT. The CDR3 loop reads CASSDSSGGPDTQYF. DNA of the CDR3: TGTGCCAGCAGTGACTCGTCGGGGGGCCCAGATACGCAGTATTTT.

The count of this clone is one. The rearrangement uses TRBV18 and TRBJ1-5, with unresolved D. The germline V and J ends were trimmed by 2 bases and 7 bases, with 6 bases remaining between them. CDR1 and CDR2 from the germline V gene are KGHSH and LQKENI. The CDR3 has 12 amino acids. Written as DNA, the CDR3 is TGTGCCAGCTCACCAGCAGACCAGCCCCAGCATTTT. It yields the protein CASSPADQPQHF.

The chain links TRBV25-1 to TRBJ2-2, with 7 nucleotides matching TRBD1. This CDR3 has 14 amino acids. V shed 7 bases, J shed 4 bases, and the junction held 6 bases outside the gene matches. Germline V gene data show CDR1 as MGHDK and CDR2 as SYGVNS. The CDR3 spells CASTSTGTTGELFF. The CDR3 bases are TGTGCCAGCACCTCGACAGGGACCACCGGGGAGCTGTTTTTT.

The genes are TRBV29-1 and TRBJ1-2, with D perhaps matching TRBD1 (5 bases). Germline V lookup: CDR1 SQVTM, CDR2 ANQGSEA. The CDR3 runs 13 residues. Trimming took 8 bases from V and 7 from J, leaving 20 bases between them. For the CDR3, the DNA is TGCAGCACTGAGGGGCAGCTTAGCGGTGGCTACACCTTC. It is translated as CSTEGQLSGGYTF.

This rearrangement joins TRBV6-5 to TRBJ1-2, with D unresolved. Trimming removed 5 bases at V and 1 base at J, with 8 bases between. The V gene's germline CDR1 is MNHEY and CDR2 SVGAGI. The CDR3 runs to 13 residues. Here the CDR3 DNA reads TGTGCCAGCAGTAAGGACGGTAACTATGGCTACACCTTC. Its protein product is CASSKDGNYGYTF.

The chain has TRBV27 and TRBJ2-1; 11 bases are a match to TRBD2. The CDR3 spans 15 residues. Trimming at V came to 7 bases and at J to 4 bases, leaving 6 bases not matched to a gene. The germline gives CDR1 MNHEY, CDR2 SMNVEV (reference sequence). The CDR3 region has the DNA TGTGCCAGCACCCAAGGGACTAGCGGTTACAATGAGCAGTTCTTC. It yields the protein CASTQGTSGYNEQFF.

In the case of this clone: Different DNA sequences within this sample yield the same CDR3. The chain couples TRBV6-1 to TRBJ1-2, with a tentative D call TRBD1 (5 bases). The CDR3 extends over 14 amino acids. Germline assignment: CDR1 MNHNS and CDR2 SASEGT. Trimming left V 0 bases short and J 1 base short, with 6 bases between. The CDR3 sequence: CASSEAGGNYGYTF. The CDR3 DNA sequence: TGTGCCAGCAGTGAAGCTGGGGGTAACTATGGCTACACCTTC.

This clone turned up a few times. This chain uses TRBV7-8 with TRBJ2-5; either TRBD1 or TRBD2 may fit D (5 bases each). With 3 bases removed from V and 3 bases from J, the gap between germline ends came to 11 bases. The CDR3 has 14 residues. CDR1 and CDR2 from the germline V gene are SGHVS and FQNEAQ. In DNA form, the CDR3 reads TGTGCCAGCAGCTTTTTGGGGGTTGAAGAGACCCAGTACTTC. Its protein is CASSFLGVEETQYF.

The V call is TRBV29-1, the J call TRBJ1-4, with no clear D. CDR3 length equals 12 residues. CDR1 and CDR2 (germline): SQVTM, ANQGSEA. Trimming took 5 bases from V and 0 from J, leaving 4 bases between them. This chain's CDR3 is CSVLATNEKLFF. As DNA, the CDR3 is TGCAGCGTTCTGGCAACTAATGAAAAACTGTTTTTT.

V and J are TRBV4-1 and TRBJ2-5, with 7 bases identical to TRBD2. Unmatched junction bases numbered 9, after V lost 3 bases and J lost 5 bases. The CDR3 is made up of 15 amino acids. The germline V gene has CDR1 MGHRA and CDR2 YSYEKL. The DNA of the CDR3 is TGCGCCAGCAGCCAGGCCGCTAGCGGTATTGAGACCCAGTACTTC. Translation gives CASSQAASGIETQYF.

V usage is TRBV30 and J usage is TRBJ1-5; D perhaps matches TRBD1 (6 bases). Germline CDR1 is GTSNPN and CDR2 is SVGIG (reference sequence). This CDR3 has 13 amino acids. Trimming removed 2 bases at V and 7 bases at J, with 12 bases between. The CDR3 DNA is TGTGCCTGGAGTCAAGGGGGGGAGCAGCCCCAGCATTTT. Its translation: CAWSQGGEQPQHF.

The sample holds one count of this clone. The chain recombines TRBV6-5 with TRBJ1-2; D might be TRBD1 (5 bases). This CDR3 spans 15 amino acids. Germline lookup yields CDR1 MNHEY and CDR2 SVGAGI. V was clipped by 0 bases and J by 3 bases, with 11 bases between them. CDR3 sequence reads: CASSYSAGTDYGYTF. CDR3 coding DNA: TGTGCCAGCAGTTACTCGGCCGGGACGGACTATGGCTACACCTTC.

This clone was seen once. CDR3 protein: CSASTGASGSANEQFF. CDR3 DNA sequence: TGCAGTGCTAGTACCGGGGCTAGCGGGAGTGCGAATGAGCAGTTCTTC. The chain uses TRBV20-1 and TRBJ2-1; 10 bases fit TRBD2. This CDR3 has 16 amino acids. The J segment lost 7 bases and the V segment lost 3 bases, leaving 12 bases of the junction unmatched. The germline CDR1 and CDR2 sequences are DFQATT and SNEGSKA (reference sequence).

V gene TRBV2 combines with J gene TRBJ1-1; D gene ambiguous. The CDR3 loop spans 12 amino acids. V shed 6 bases and J shed 0 bases, with 5 bases lying between them. From germline, CDR1 is SNHLY and CDR2 FYNNEI. CDR3 loop: CASSQLNTEAFF. As DNA, the CDR3 is TGTGCCAGCAGCCAGCTGAACACTGAAGCTTTCTTT.